The present T cell receptor beta chain was sequenced within a study of metastatic and nonmetastatic thyroid tumors. Points from the study as a whole: When malignant thyroid tumors were compared with benign nodules, TCR beta diversity was reportedly significantly higher in the malignant tumors. This held in both blood and tumor samples.

Via MiXCR, TCRdb re-called the PCR reads. This table has 35,000 to 50,000 clones, 17% appearing once. Each patient came to thyroid surgery without any prior treatment (of any kind). This clone was detected many times. Its antigen is unidentified. V shed 3 bases and J shed 8 bases, with 17 bases lying between them. The CDR3 contains 14 residues. Germline loops: CDR1 SGHRS, CDR2 YFSETQ. V and J are TRBV5-1 and TRBJ1-2, with a weak D call TRBD1 (5 bases). This receptor was obtained from a female donor with papillary thyroid cancer or a benign thyroid nodule (not recorded which). Some clones in this sample may be carry-over from other donors' samples. Specimen: tumor tissue. The CDR3 region is CASSSPTARKGYTF. The DNA of the CDR3 is TGCGCCAGCAGCTCCCCGACAGCCCGGAAAGGCTACACCTTC. Full variable domain (remainder filled in from reference TRBV5-1 and TRBJ1-2): KAGVTQTPRYLIKTRGQQVTLSCSPISGHRSVSWYQQTPGQGLQFLFEYFSETQRNKGNFPGRFSGRQFSNSRSEMNVSTLELGDSALYLCASSSPTARKGYTFGSGTRLTVV.